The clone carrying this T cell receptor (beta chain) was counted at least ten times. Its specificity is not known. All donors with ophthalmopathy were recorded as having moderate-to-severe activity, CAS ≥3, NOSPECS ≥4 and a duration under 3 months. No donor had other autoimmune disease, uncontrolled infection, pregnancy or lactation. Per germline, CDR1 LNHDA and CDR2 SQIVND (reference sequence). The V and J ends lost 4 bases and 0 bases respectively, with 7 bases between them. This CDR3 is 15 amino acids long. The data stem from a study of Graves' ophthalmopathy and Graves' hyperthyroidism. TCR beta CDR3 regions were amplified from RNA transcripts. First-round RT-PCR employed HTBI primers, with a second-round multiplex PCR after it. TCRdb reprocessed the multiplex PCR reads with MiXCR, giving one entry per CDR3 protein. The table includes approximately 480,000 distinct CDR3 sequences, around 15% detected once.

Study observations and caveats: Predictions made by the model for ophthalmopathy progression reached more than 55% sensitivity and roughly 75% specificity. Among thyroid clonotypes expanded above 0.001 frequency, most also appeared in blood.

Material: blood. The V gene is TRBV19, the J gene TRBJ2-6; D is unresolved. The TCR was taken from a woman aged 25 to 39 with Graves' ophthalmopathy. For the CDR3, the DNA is TGTGCCAGTAGTAAACAAAGCTCTGGGGCCAACGTCCTGACTTTC. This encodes CASSKQSSGANVLTF.